This TCR beta chain originates from a study of T cells in Graves' hyperthyroidism and ophthalmopathy. Whole-study context: Upon initial diagnosis and before any treatment, peripheral blood was collected.

This clonotype was recorded at least ten times. The CDR3 has 12 residues. V was trimmed by 6 bases and J by 7 bases, leaving 16 bases between them. The germline V gene has CDR1 GTSNPN and CDR2 SVGIG (reference sequence). The TCR beta CDR3 regions underwent amplification using RNA transcripts as the source. TCR CDR3 underwent first-round RT-PCR with the HTBI primer set. TCRdb independently ran MiXCR on the multiplex PCR reads; one entry per CDR3 protein. Among approximately 410,000 distinct CDR3 sequences listed, roughly an eighth were seen once. This chain joins TRBV30 and TRBJ2-7; perhaps TRBD2 as D (5 bases). Material for sequencing was blood. The clonotype comes from a woman younger than 30 with Graves' hyperthyroidism. Written as DNA, the CDR3 is TGTGCCTGCCAACCGCGGGCTGGGGAGCAGTACTTC. It codes for CACQPRAGEQYF.